This T cell receptor beta chain is drawn from a study of human thymus T cells. The study's findings and limits: There appeared to be biased usage of V and J genes in thymic and blood repertoires.

Each of the donors was a healthy Finnish infant who was undergoing open corrective cardiac surgery for congenital heart defects. Comment on this clone: Its antigen is undetermined.

Clones were read by immunoSEQ multiplex PCR, and TCRdb kept only the in-frame ones, dropping some. The table includes 57,000 or so clones, 94% detected once. Sample: blood. The TCR sequence derives from a boy in the first two years of life with a congenital heart defect but otherwise immunologically healthy.

The CDR3 sequence is CASSLRDRVSPNTGELFF. DNA for the CDR3: TGTGCCAGCAGCCTCCGGGACAGGGTGTCCCCCAACACCGGGGAGCTGTTTTTT. The chain couples TRBV11-3 to TRBJ2-2, with 9 bases aligning to TRBD1. This CDR3 contains 18 residues. Germline V gene data show CDR1 as SGHNT and CDR2 as YENEEA. Trimming removed 5 bases from V and 2 bases from J; junction bases left unmatched: 12.